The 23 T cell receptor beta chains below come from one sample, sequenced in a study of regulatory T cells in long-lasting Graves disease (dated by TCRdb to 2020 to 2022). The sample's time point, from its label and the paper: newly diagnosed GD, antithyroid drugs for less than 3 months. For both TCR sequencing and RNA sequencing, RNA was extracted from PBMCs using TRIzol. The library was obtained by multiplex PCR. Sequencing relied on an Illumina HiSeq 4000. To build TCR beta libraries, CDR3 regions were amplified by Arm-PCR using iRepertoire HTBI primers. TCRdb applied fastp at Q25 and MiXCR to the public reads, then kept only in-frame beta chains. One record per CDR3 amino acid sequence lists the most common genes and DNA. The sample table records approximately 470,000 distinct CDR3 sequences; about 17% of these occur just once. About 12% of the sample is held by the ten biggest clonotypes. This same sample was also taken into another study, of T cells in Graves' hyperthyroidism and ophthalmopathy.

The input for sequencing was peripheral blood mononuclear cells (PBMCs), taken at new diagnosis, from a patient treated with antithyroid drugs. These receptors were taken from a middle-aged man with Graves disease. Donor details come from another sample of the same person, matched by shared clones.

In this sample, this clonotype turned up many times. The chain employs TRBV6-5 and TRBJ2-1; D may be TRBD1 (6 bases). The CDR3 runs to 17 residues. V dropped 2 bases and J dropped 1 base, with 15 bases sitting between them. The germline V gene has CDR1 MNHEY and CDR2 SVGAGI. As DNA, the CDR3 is TGTGCCAGCAGTTACCCTAATCCCGGACAGTCCTACAATGAGCAGTTCTTC. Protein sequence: CASSYPNPGQSYNEQFF.

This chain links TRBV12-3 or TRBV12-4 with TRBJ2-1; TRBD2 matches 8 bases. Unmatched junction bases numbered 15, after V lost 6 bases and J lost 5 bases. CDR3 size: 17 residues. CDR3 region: CASRLFPPGLENNEQFF. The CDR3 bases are TGTGCCAGCAGACTATTCCCCCCGGGACTAGAAAACAATGAGCAGTTCTTC.

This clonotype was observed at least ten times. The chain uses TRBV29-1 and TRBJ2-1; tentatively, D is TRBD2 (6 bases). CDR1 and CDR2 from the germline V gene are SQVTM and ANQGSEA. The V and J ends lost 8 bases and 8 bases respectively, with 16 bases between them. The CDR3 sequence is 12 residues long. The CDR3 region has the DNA TGCAGCATCTCCTTGGGGGGAGATGAGCAGTTCTTC. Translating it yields CSISLGGDEQFF.

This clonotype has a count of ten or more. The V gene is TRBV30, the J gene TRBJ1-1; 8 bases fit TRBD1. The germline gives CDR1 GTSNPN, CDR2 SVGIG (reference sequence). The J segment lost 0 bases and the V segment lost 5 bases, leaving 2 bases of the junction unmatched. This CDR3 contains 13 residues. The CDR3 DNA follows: TGTGCCTGGGAGGACAGGGTGAACACTGAAGCTTTCTTT. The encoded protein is CAWEDRVNTEAFF.

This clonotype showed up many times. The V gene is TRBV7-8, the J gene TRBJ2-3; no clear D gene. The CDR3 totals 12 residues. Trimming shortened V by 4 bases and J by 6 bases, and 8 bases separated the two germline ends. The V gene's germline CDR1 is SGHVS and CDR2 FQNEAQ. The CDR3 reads CASSSNADTQYF. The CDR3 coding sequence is TGTGCCAGCAGCTCAAACGCTGATACGCAGTATTTT.

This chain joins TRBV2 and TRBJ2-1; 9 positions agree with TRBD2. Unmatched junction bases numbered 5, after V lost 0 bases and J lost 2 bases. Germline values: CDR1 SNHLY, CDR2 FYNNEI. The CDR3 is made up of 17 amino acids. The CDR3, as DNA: TGTGCCAGCAGTGAAGCGCTTGGCGGGAGGGCCTACAATGAGCAGTTCTTC. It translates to CASSEALGGRAYNEQFF.

The CDR3 spells CSVPTPGSYNEQFF. CDR3 in DNA: TGCAGCGTTCCGACTCCAGGCTCCTACAATGAGCAGTTCTTC. The chain carries TRBV29-1 and TRBJ2-1; D remains unclear. Germline V gene lookup returns CDR1 SQVTM and CDR2 ANQGSEA. The CDR3 is made up of 14 amino acids. Trimming stripped 5 bases from V and 0 bases from J, with 11 bases between.

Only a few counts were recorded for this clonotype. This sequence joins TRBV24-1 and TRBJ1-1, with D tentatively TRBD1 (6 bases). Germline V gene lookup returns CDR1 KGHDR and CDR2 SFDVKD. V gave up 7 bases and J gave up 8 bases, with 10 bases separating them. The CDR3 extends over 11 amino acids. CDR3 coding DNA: TGTGCCACCAGATGGGACATCGAAGCTTTCTTT. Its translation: CATRWDIEAFF.

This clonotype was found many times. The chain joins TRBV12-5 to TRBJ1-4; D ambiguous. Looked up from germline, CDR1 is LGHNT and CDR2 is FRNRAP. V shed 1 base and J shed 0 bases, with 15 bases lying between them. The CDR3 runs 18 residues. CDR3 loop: CASGLAIHSGATNEKLFF. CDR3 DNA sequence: TGTGCTAGTGGTTTGGCCATTCACAGTGGGGCAACTAATGAAAAACTGTTTTTT.

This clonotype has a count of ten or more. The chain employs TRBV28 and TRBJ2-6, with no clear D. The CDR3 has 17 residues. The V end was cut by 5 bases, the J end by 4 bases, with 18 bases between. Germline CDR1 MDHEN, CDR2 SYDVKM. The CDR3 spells CASSPRGGVSGANVLTF. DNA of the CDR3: TGTGCCAGCAGTCCCCGAGGTGGAGTCTCCGGGGCCAACGTCCTGACTTTC.

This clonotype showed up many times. The CDR3 nucleotides are TGTGCCAGCAGCCCATTAACTAGCGGGAGTTCCTACGAGCAGTACTTC. This gives the protein CASSPLTSGSSYEQYF. The chain links TRBV3-1 to TRBJ2-7; TRBD2 matches at 11 bases. The CDR3 is 16 amino acids. The germline V gene has CDR1 LGHDT and CDR2 YNNKEL (reference sequence). The ends lost 4 bases at V and 1 base at J; junction bases unmatched: 6.

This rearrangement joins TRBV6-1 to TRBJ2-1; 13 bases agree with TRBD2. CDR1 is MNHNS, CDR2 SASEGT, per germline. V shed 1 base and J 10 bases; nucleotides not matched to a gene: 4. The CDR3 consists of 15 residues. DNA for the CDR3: TGTGCCAGCAGTGAAGAGGGACTAGCGGGATCCGAGCAGTTCTTC. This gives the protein CASSEEGLAGSEQFF.

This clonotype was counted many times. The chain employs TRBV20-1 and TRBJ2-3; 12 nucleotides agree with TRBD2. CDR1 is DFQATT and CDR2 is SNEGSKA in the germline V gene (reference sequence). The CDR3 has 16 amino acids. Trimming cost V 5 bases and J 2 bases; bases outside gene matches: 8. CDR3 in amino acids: CSAPRLAGDLTDTQYF. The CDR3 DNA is TGCAGTGCTCCGCGACTAGCGGGAGACCTCACAGATACGCAGTATTTT.

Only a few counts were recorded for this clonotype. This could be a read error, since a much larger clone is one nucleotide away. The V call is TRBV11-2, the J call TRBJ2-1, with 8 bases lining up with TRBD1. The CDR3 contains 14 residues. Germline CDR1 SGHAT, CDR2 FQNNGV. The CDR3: CASGFGQGPPKQFF. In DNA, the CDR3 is TGTGCCAGCGGCTTCGGACAGGGTCCACCTAAGCAGTTCTTC.

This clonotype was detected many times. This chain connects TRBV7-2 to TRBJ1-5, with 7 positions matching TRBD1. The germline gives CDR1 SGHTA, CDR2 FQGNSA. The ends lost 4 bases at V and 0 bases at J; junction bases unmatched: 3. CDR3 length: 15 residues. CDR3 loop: CASSSGQLSNQPQHF. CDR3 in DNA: TGTGCCAGCAGCTCGGGACAGCTTAGCAATCAGCCCCAGCATTTT. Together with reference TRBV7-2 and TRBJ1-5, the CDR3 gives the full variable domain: GAGVSQSPSNKVTEKGKDVELRCDPISGHTALYWYRQSLGQGLEFLIYFQGNSAPDKSGLPSDRFSAERTGGSVSTLTIQRTQQEDSAVYLCASSSGQLSNQPQHFGDGTRLSIL.

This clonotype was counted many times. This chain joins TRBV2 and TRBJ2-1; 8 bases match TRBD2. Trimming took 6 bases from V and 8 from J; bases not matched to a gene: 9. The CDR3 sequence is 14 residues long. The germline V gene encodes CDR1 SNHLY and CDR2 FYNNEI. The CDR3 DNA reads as TGTGCCAGCAGCCAAAGGGGACTAGGGGATGAGCAGTTCTTC. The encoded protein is CASSQRGLGDEQFF.

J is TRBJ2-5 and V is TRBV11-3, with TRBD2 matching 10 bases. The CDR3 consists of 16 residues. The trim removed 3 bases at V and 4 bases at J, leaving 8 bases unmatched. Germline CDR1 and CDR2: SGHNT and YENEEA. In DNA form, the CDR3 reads TGTGCCAGCAGCTTCCAGCGGGAGGGCCGTAGAGAGACCCAGTACTTC. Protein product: CASSFQREGRRETQYF.

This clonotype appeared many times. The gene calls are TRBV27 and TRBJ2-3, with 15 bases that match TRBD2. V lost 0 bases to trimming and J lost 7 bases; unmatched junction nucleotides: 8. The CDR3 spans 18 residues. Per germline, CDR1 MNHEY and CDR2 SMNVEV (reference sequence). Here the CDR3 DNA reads TGTGCCAGCAGTTTATCGTTCTGGACTAGCGGGAGGGGAAATACGCAGTATTTT. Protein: CASSLSFWTSGRGNTQYF.

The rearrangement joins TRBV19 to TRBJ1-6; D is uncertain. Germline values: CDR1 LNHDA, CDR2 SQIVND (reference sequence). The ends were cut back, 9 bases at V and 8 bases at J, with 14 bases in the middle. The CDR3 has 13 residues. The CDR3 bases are TGTGCCAGCGCGGACCTGCGGGATTCACCCCTCCACTTT. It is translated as CASADLRDSPLHF.

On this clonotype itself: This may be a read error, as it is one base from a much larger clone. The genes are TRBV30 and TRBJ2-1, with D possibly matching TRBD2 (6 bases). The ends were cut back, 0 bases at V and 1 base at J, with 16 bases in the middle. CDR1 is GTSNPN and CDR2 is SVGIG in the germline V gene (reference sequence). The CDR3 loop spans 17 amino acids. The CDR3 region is CAWSVLAPSESYNEQFF. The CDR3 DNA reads TGTGCCTGGAGTGTACTGGCCCCTAGCGAGTCCTACAATGAGCAGTTCTTC.

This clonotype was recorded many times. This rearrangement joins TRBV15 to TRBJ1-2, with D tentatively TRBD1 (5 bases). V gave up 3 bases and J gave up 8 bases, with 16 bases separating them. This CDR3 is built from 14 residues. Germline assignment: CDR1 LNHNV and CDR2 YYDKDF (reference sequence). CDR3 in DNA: TGTGCCACCAGCAGGACTACAGGTTTAAGCGGCTACACCTTC. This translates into CATSRTTGLSGYTF.

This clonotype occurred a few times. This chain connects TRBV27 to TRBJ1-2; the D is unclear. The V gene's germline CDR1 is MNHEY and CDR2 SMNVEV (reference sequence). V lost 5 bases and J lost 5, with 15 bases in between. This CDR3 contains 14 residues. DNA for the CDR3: TGTGCCAGCAGTACCGGGCCCTCCTTTTATGGCTACACCTTC. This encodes CASSTGPSFYGYTF.

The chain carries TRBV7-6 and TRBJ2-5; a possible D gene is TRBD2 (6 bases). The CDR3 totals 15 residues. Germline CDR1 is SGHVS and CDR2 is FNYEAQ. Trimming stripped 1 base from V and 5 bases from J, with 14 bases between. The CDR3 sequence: CASSLGGLGGETQYF. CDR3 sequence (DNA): TGTGCCAGCAGCTTAGGGGGCCTAGGAGGGGAGACCCAGTACTTC.